This T cell receptor (beta chain) emerged from a study of Graves' ophthalmopathy and Graves' hyperthyroidism. Between the trimmed V and J ends, which lost 4 bases and 0 bases, there was a span of 15 bases. This CDR3 is 16 amino acids long. This clonotype appeared once. No antigen is known for it. Researchers took RNA transcripts and amplified TCR beta CDR3 regions from them. First-round RT-PCR employed HTBI primers, with a second-round multiplex PCR after it. TCRdb analysed the multiplex PCR reads with MiXCR anew, one entry per CDR3 protein. This sample yields hundreds of thousands of distinct CDR3 sequences, of which 45% are seen a single time; more than 45% belongs to the top ten. General study findings and limits: Blood also held most thyroid clonotypes expanded above 0.001 frequency.

The sample comprised peripheral blood. The chain carries TRBV12-3 or TRBV12-4 and TRBJ1-1, with D maybe TRBD1 (6 bases). The clonotype was recovered from an adult man with Graves' ophthalmopathy. The CDR3 coding sequence is TGTGCCAGCAGTTCAAGAGAGACAGGCCTGAACACTGAAGCTTTCTTT. It is translated as CASSSRETGLNTEAFF.